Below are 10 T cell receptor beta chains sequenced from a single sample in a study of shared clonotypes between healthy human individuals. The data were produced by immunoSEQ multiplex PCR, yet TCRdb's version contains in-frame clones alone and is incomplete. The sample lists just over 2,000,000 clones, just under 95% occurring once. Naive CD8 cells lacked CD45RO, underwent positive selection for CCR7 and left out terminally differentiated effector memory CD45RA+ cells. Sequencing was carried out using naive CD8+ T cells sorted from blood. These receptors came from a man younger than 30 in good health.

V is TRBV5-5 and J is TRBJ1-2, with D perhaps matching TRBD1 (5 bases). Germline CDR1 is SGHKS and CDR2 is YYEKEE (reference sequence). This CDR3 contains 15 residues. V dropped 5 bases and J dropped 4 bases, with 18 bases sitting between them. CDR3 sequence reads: CASSISGRSSYGYTF. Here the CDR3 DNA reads TGTGCCAGCAGTATATCAGGGAGGTCTAGCTATGGCTACACCTTC. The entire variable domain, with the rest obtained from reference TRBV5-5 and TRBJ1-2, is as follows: DAGVTQSPTHLIKTRGQQVTLRCSPISGHKSVSWYQQVLGQGPQFIFQYYEKEERGRGNFPDRFSARQFPNYSSELNVNALLLGDSALYLCASSISGRSSYGYTFGSGTRLTVV.

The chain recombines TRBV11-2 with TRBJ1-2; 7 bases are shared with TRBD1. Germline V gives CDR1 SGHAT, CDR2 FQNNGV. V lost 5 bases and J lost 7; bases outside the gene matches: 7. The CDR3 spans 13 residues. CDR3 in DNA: TGTGCCAGCAGCCCTCACAGGGGTGGTGGCTACACCTTC. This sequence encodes CASSPHRGGGYTF.

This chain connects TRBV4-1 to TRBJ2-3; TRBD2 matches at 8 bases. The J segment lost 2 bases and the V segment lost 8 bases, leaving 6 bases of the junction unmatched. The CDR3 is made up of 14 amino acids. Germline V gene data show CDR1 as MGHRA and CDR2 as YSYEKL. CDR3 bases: TGCGCCAGCTCCGGGGGGGGGTCCACAGATACGCAGTATTTT. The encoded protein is CASSGGGSTDTQYF.

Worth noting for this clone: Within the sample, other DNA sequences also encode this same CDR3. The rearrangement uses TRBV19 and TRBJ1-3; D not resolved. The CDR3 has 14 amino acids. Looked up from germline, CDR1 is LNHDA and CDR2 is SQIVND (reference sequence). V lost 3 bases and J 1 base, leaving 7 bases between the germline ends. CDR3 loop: CASSIGGSGNTIYF. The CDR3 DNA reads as TGTGCCAGTAGTATCGGTGGTTCTGGAAACACCATATATTTT.

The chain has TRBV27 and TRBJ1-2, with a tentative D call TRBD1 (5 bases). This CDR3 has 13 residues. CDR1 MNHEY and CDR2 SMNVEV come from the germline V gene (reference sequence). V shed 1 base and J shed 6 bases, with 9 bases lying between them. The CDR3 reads CASSLWSGDGYTF. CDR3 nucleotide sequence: TGTGCCAGCAGTTTATGGTCGGGGGATGGCTACACCTTC.

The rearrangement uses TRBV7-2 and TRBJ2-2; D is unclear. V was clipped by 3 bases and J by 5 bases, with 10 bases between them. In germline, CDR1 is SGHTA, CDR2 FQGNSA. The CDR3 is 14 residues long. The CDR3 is CASSFLAGTGELFF. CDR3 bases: TGTGCCAGCAGCTTCCTGGCCGGGACCGGGGAGCTGTTTTTT.

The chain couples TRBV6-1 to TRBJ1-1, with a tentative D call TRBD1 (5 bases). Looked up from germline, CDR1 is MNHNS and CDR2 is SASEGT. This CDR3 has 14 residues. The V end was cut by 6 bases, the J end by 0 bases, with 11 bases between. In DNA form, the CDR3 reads TGTGCCAGCAGCCCCGCAGGGTTGAACACTGAAGCTTTCTTT. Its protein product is CASSPAGLNTEAFF.

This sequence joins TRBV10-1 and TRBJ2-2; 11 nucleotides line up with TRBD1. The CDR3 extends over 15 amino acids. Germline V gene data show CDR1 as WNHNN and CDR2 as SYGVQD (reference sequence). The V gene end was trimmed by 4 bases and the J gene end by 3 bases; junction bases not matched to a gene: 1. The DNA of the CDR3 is TGCGCCAGCAGTGGGGACAGGGGGGACACCGGGGAGCTGTTTTTT. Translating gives CASSGDRGDTGELFF.

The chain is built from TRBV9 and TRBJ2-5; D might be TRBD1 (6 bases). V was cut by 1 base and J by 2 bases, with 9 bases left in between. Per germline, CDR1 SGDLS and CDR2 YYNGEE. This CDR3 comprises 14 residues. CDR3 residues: CASSVYGTQETQYF. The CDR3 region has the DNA TGTGCCAGCAGCGTATACGGGACACAAGAGACCCAGTACTTC. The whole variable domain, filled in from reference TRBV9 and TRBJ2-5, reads DSGVTQTPKHLITATGQRVTLRCSPRSGDLSVYWYQQSLDQGLQFLIQYYNGEERAKGNILERFSAQQFPDLHSELNLSSLELGDSALYFCASSVYGTQETQYFGPGTRLLVL.

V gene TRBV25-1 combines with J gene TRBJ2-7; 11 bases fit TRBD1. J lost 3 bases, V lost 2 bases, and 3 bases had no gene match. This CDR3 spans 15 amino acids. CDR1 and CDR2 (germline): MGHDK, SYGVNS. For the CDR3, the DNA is TGTGCCAGCAGTGAAGGGGGACAGGGGGGCTACGAGCAGTACTTC. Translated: CASSEGGQGGYEQYF.